The source of this TCR beta chain is a study of breast tumors, draining lymph nodes, adjacent tissues. TCRdb reanalysed the multiplex PCR reads using MiXCR and keeps one entry per CDR3 protein. The sample carries about 100,000 distinct CDR3 sequences, 21% recorded once. Points from the study as a whole: Tumor TCR diversity was below lymph nodes but above nontumor tissue.

Samples came from axillary lymph nodes draining the breast cancer. The V segment lost 0 bases and the J segment 4 bases; nucleotides outside the gene matches: 6. The length of the CDR3 is 16 residues. Germline CDR1 SGHRS, CDR2 YFSETQ. Notes on this clonotype: Its target is not known.

The TCR was taken from a female donor with breast cancer. Some clones in this sample may be carry-over from other donors' samples. What was sequenced was axillary lymph node tissue. The gene calls are TRBV5-1 and TRBJ2-2, with 7 bases lining up with TRBD2. Written as DNA, the CDR3 is TGCGCCAGCAGCTTGGACCAGCGGGAAGCCACCGGGGAGCTGTTTTTT. Its translation: CASSLDQREATGELFF. Combining the CDR3 with reference TRBV5-1 and TRBJ2-2 gives the whole variable domain KAGVTQTPRYLIKTRGQQVTLSCSPISGHRSVSWYQQTPGQGLQFLFEYFSETQRNKGNFPGRFSGRQFSNSRSEMNVSTLELGDSALYLCASSLDQREATGELFFGEGSRLTVL.